Listed below are T cell receptor beta chains from one sample, sequenced in a study of T cell responses to AZD1222 COVID-19 vaccine. Data came from immunoSEQ multiplex PCR; TCRdb stores just in-frame clones and leaves some out. The table has about 140,000 clones, just under 95% seen once. The specimen comprised peripheral blood, sampled on day 0 of AZD1222 vaccination. These TCRs come from an adult in good health. Each CDR3 is given with its conserved first and last residue. A D gene is named only where the DNA matches it firmly. Size tells how often a clone was seen (once, few, many) or the class of an expanded clone, and some rows leave it out.

V gene	clone size	D gene	J gene	CDR3 protein	CDR3 DNA
TRBV6-5	once	-	TRBJ1-1	CASNLGIGTEAFF	TGTGCCAGCAACCTCGGAATCGGGACCGAAGCTTTCTTT
TRBV7-9	-	-	TRBJ1-5	CASSSGGSGNQPQHF	TGTGCCAGCAGCTCCGGGGGGAGCGGCAATCAGCCCCAGCATTTT
TRBV6-1	-	TRBD1	TRBJ1-4	CASSLKQGAVEKLFF	TGTGCCAGCAGCCTCAAACAGGGGGCGGTTGAAAAACTGTTTTTT
TRBV2	-	-	TRBJ1-3	CASSSRVLPRSGNTIYF	TGTGCCAGCAGTTCCCGGGTCCTTCCCCGCTCTGGAAACACCATATATTTT
TRBV5-1	-	-	TRBJ1-5	CASSVSGHQPQHF	TGCGCCAGCAGCGTTTCAGGGCACCAGCCCCAGCATTTT
TRBV4-1	-	TRBD1	TRBJ1-2	CASSQDWTGGGYTF	TGCGCCAGCAGCCAAGATTGGACAGGGGGTGGCTACACCTTC
TRBV6-5	-	TRBD1	TRBJ1-1	CASSLRTGNTEAFF	TGTGCCAGCAGTCTCAGGACAGGGAACACTGAAGCTTTCTTT
TRBV6-5	-	-	TRBJ1-3	CASSYGPRNTIYF	TGTGCCAGCAGTTACGGGCCAAGGAACACCATATATTTT
TRBV29-1	-	-	TRBJ2-7	CSVGGGPGLEQYF	TGCAGCGTTGGGGGCGGCCCTGGTCTCGAGCAGTACTTC
TRBV21-1	-	-	TRBJ2-7	CASSKALSSGIHEQYF	TGTGCCAGCAGCAAAGCTCTGTCTAGCGGGATCCACGAGCAGTACTTC
TRBV29-1	-	TRBD1	TRBJ1-2	CSVEVEGGLINYGYTF	TGCAGCGTTGAAGTAGAAGGGGGCCTTATTAACTATGGCTACACCTTC
TRBV6-6	-	-	TRBJ2-5	CASSRRGETQYF	TGTGCCAGCAGCCGCCGAGGGGAGACCCAGTACTTC
TRBV6-5	-	-	TRBJ1-5	CASRPGPWSNQPQHF	TGTGCCAGCAGACCGGGGCCCTGGAGCAATCAGCCCCAGCATTTT
TRBV28	few	-	TRBJ2-7	CASSLWASSYEQYF	TGTGCCAGCAGTTTATGGGCCAGCTCCTACGAGCAGTACTTC
TRBV25-1	-	-	TRBJ2-7	CARSEFGAGAFYEQYF	TGTGCCCGCAGTGAATTTGGGGCAGGCGCCTTCTACGAGCAGTACTTC
TRBV7-3	-	-	TRBJ1-6	CASSLGTTNSPLHF	TGTGCCAGCAGCTTAGGGACAACCAATTCACCCCTCCACTTT
TRBV6-6	-	-	TRBJ2-1	CASSATSNEQFF	TGTGCCAGCAGTGCTACTAGCAATGAGCAGTTCTTC
TRBV5-1	-	TRBD1	TRBJ1-6	CASSLGQGEGNSPLHF	TGCGCCAGCAGCTTGGGACAGGGCGAGGGGAATTCACCCCTCCACTTT
TRBV9	-	-	TRBJ2-6	CASSPRGGSGANVLTF	TGTGCCAGCAGCCCCAGAGGGGGCTCTGGGGCCAACGTCCTGACTTTC
TRBV3-1/TRBV3-2	-	-	TRBJ2-3	CASSPHGGTDTQYF	TGTGCCAGCAGCCCACATGGGGGCACAGATACGCAGTATTTT
TRBV18	-	-	TRBJ1-5	CASSPALNQPQHF	TGTGCCAGCTCACCCGCTCTTAATCAGCCCCAGCATTTT
TRBV29-1	-	-	TRBJ2-1	CSVETLQVSSYNEQFF	TGCAGCGTTGAAACTCTACAGGTGAGCTCCTACAATGAGCAGTTCTTC
TRBV6-5	-	-	TRBJ2-2	CASTGYGGELFF	TGTGCCAGCACCGGGTACGGCGGGGAGCTGTTTTTT
TRBV4-1	-	TRBD2	TRBJ2-1	CASSNPGLVGRNEQFF	TGCGCCAGCAGCAACCCGGGACTAGTAGGGCGCAATGAGCAGTTCTTC
TRBV5-1	-	-	TRBJ2-1	CASSPGGLYNEQFF	TGCGCCAGCAGCCCTGGAGGGCTTTACAATGAGCAGTTCTTC
TRBV6-1	once	TRBD1	TRBJ1-2	CASSRGQGRYGYTF	TGTGCCAGCAGTAGAGGACAGGGACGCTATGGCTACACCTTC
TRBV30	few	-	TRBJ1-1	CAWSVVSRRPEAFF	TGTGCCTGGAGTGTGGTTTCGAGGAGGCCTGAAGCTTTCTTT
TRBV11-2	-	TRBD2	TRBJ2-5	CASSLLAGEVYF	TGTGCCAGCAGCCTACTAGCGGGAGAAGTCTACTTC
TRBV19	-	-	TRBJ1-3	CASGRNTIYF	TGTGCCAGTGGCCGAAACACCATATATTTT
TRBV2	few	TRBD1	TRBJ2-7	CASSYRRTGGPYEQYF	TGTGCCAGCAGCTATCGTAGGACAGGGGGCCCCTACGAGCAGTACTTC
TRBV28	-	-	TRBJ1-5	CASRPTGFNQPQHF	TGTGCCAGCAGGCCTACAGGGTTCAATCAGCCCCAGCATTTT
TRBV13	-	TRBD1	TRBJ2-2	CASSLGPGQGLTGELFF	TGTGCCAGCAGCTTGGGGCCGGGACAGGGCCTTACCGGGGAGCTGTTTTTT
TRBV4-1	-	TRBD1	TRBJ2-4	CASSQFWDRAKNIQYF	TGCGCCAGCAGCCAATTCTGGGACAGGGCCAAAAACATTCAGTACTTC
TRBV5-4	-	-	TRBJ1-2	CASSLHQGSQKGGGYTF	TGTGCCAGCAGCCTACATCAGGGATCACAGAAGGGCGGTGGCTACACCTTC
TRBV11-3	-	-	TRBJ2-1	CASSSEKYNEQFF	TGTGCCAGCAGCTCCGAAAAATACAATGAGCAGTTCTTC
TRBV11-1	-	-	TRBJ1-4	CASSLAPGPEEKLFF	TGTGCCAGCAGCTTAGCGCCGGGGCCTGAGGAAAAACTGTTTTTT
TRBV9	-	-	TRBJ1-2	CASSPSLEARYGYTF	TGTGCCAGCAGCCCCTCTTTAGAGGCTAGGTATGGCTACACCTTC
TRBV14	-	TRBD2	TRBJ2-7	CASSRWGGEQYF	TGTGCCAGCAGCCGCTGGGGGGGCGAGCAGTACTTC
TRBV7-7	-	-	TRBJ2-2	CASSPYPSGELFF	TGTGCCAGCAGCCCTTATCCTTCCGGGGAGCTGTTTTTT
TRBV6-5	-	-	TRBJ1-2	CASGGPGPYGYTF	TGTGCCAGCGGAGGGCCAGGCCCCTATGGCTACACCTTC
TRBV14	-	-	TRBJ2-7	CASSQGPGLPYEQYF	TGTGCCAGCAGCCAAGGTCCAGGGCTCCCCTACGAGCAGTACTTC
TRBV5-1	-	-	TRBJ2-1	CASSLGWRSSYNEQFF	TGCGCCAGCAGCTTGGGTTGGCGGAGCTCCTACAATGAGCAGTTCTTC
TRBV2	-	TRBD2	TRBJ2-7	CASSEWREGEQYF	TGTGCCAGCAGTGAGTGGCGGGAGGGCGAGCAGTACTTC
TRBV9	-	-	TRBJ1-1	CASSVGVGTGGGTEAFF	TGTGCCAGCAGCGTAGGGGTAGGGACCGGGGGTGGCACTGAAGCTTTCTTT
TRBV14	-	-	TRBJ2-5	CASSRGLQETQYF	TGTGCCAGCAGCCGAGGCCTCCAAGAGACCCAGTACTTC
TRBV7-9	-	-	TRBJ1-1	CASSAQLNTEAFF	TGTGCCAGCAGCGCCCAGTTGAACACTGAAGCTTTCTTT
TRBV25-1	few	-	TRBJ1-2	CASQRAGTDYGYTF	TGTGCCAGCCAGAGGGCAGGGACGGACTATGGCTACACCTTC
TRBV27	-	TRBD2	TRBJ2-2	CASTPLGLAGRTGELFF	TGTGCCAGCACCCCCCTGGGACTAGCGGGGCGCACCGGGGAGCTGTTTTTT